A selection of T cell receptor beta chains follows, all from one sample in a study of T cell responses to AZD1222 COVID-19 vaccine. Produced via immunoSEQ multiplex PCR; TCRdb's table is partial and in-frame only. The table lists around 100,000 clones, 88% of them singletons, with 1.8% in the top ten. The source material was peripheral blood, sampled on day 0 of AZD1222 vaccination. All receptors derive from an adult in good health. CDR3s include the opening cysteine and the closing phenylalanine or tryptophan. Each record gives: D gene, J gene, V gene, clone size, CDR3 DNA, CDR3 protein. The D gene is left open where the match is weak. Size is omitted from some rows. Given values are once, few, many or a class for expanded clones.

d_gene: -; j_gene: TRBJ2-4; v_gene: TRBV7-2; abundance: -; CDR3nt: TGTGCCAGCAGCTTAGACGGGGGGCCCGGTTCCAAAAACATTCAGTACTTC; CDR3aa: CASSLDGGPGSKNIQYF
d_gene: TRBD1; j_gene: TRBJ1-2; v_gene: TRBV28; abundance: once; CDR3nt: TGTGCCAGCAGTACCGGACAGGGAACGGATGGCTACACCTTC; CDR3aa: CASSTGQGTDGYTF
d_gene: -; j_gene: TRBJ1-1; v_gene: TRBV13; abundance: once; CDR3nt: TGTGCCAGCAGCCTCGGGACTGAAGCTTTCTTT; CDR3aa: CASSLGTEAFF
d_gene: -; j_gene: TRBJ2-7; v_gene: TRBV7-9; abundance: many; CDR3nt: TGTGCCAGCAGCCTCTCGACAGAAGCCTACGAGCAGTACTTC; CDR3aa: CASSLSTEAYEQYF
d_gene: TRBD2; j_gene: TRBJ2-1; v_gene: TRBV6-2/TRBV6-3; abundance: -; CDR3nt: TGTGCCAGCAGTGCCCGGACTAGCGGGAGGCGAAATGAGCAGTTCTTC; CDR3aa: CASSARTSGRRNEQFF
d_gene: TRBD2; j_gene: TRBJ2-1; v_gene: TRBV29-1; abundance: -; CDR3nt: TGCAGCGTTCATTTAGCGGGAGTGGGTGAGCAGTTCTTC; CDR3aa: CSVHLAGVGEQFF
d_gene: TRBD2; j_gene: TRBJ2-3; v_gene: TRBV11-3; abundance: -; CDR3nt: TGTGCCAGCAGCTGGGGCGGTAGCGGGAGTACAGATACGCAGTATTTT; CDR3aa: CASSWGGSGSTDTQYF
d_gene: -; j_gene: TRBJ1-3; v_gene: TRBV19; abundance: -; CDR3nt: TGTGCCAGTAGTATTTATCAGGCAAACACCATATATTTT; CDR3aa: CASSIYQANTIYF
d_gene: -; j_gene: TRBJ1-4; v_gene: TRBV7-9; abundance: -; CDR3nt: TGTGCCAGCAGCTCTTCTGACAGGTTTAATGAAAAACTGTTTTTT; CDR3aa: CASSSSDRFNEKLFF
d_gene: TRBD2; j_gene: TRBJ2-1; v_gene: TRBV6-4; abundance: -; CDR3nt: TGTGCCAGCAGTGAAAATTTTGGCGGGAGCGATGAGCAGTTCTTC; CDR3aa: CASSENFGGSDEQFF